This entry lists 19 T cell receptor beta chains sequenced from one sample in a study of cytomegalovirus exposure and HLA in healthy donors. PCR employed 60 Vbeta and 13 Jbeta primers. Here immunoSEQ multiplex PCR was the method, and the copy in TCRdb shows in-frame clones only, minus some. The data contain around 150,000 clones, approximately 72% of them singletons. Sequencing input: PBMCs. The receptors derive from a female donor in good health and CMV-seronegative.

This chain joins TRBV10-3 and TRBJ2-7; 10 nucleotides align to TRBD2. There are 17 residues in the CDR3. The V segment lost 2 bases and the J segment 5 bases; nucleotides outside the gene matches: 12. Per germline, CDR1 ENHRY and CDR2 SYGVKD. CDR3 region: CAISEQRGGLDLHEQYF. DNA of the CDR3: TGTGCCATCAGTGAGCAGCGGGGGGGCCTAGATCTGCACGAGCAGTACTTC.

The chain joins TRBV1 to TRBJ1-1. TRBV1 is recorded as a pseudogene. The CDR3 sequence is 13 residues long. The chain's CDR3 is CTAEREGATEAFF. The CDR3 DNA reads TGCACCGCCGAGAGGGAGGGCGCGACTGAAGCTTTCTTT.

This clone was observed a few times. The chain joins TRBV19 to TRBJ2-3, with D possibly TRBD1 on 5 matching bases. Trimming took 8 bases from V and 4 from J, leaving 22 bases between them. Germline loops: CDR1 LNHDA, CDR2 SQIVND (reference sequence). The CDR3 consists of 16 residues. The CDR3 nucleotides are TGTGCCAGTGGGGTGAACAGGTCCCCCTTACCAGATACGCAGTATTTT. Translating it yields CASGVNRSPLPDTQYF. Looking up the rest from reference TRBV19 and TRBJ2-3 gives the full variable domain: DGGITQSPKYLFRKEGQNVTLSCEQNLNHDAMYWYRQDPGQGLRLIYYSQIVNDFQKGDIAEGYSVSREKKESFPLTVTSAQKNPTAFYLCASGVNRSPLPDTQYFGPGTRLTVL.

The chain recombines TRBV25-1 with TRBJ1-5; tentative D call: TRBD1 (6 bases). The CDR3 loop spans 13 amino acids. CDR1 and CDR2 from the germline V gene are MGHDK and SYGVNS. Between the trimmed V and J ends, which lost 4 bases and 2 bases, there was a span of 6 bases. The CDR3 region is CASSAGGNQPQHF. CDR3 sequence (DNA): TGTGCCAGCAGTGCAGGGGGCAATCAGCCCCAGCATTTT.

The chain carries TRBV5-1 and TRBJ2-1; 11 nucleotides match TRBD1. CDR1 is SGHRS and CDR2 is YFSETQ in the germline V gene. CDR3 length: 14 residues. The J segment lost 3 bases and the V segment lost 7 bases, leaving 3 bases of the junction unmatched. CDR3 nucleotides: TGCGCCAGCGCCGGGACAGGGGGCTACAATGAGCAGTTCTTC. Amino acid sequence: CASAGTGGYNEQFF.

V usage is TRBV11-2 and J usage is TRBJ2-7; TRBD2 matches at 13 bases. The CDR3 spans 15 residues. In germline, CDR1 is SGHAT, CDR2 FQNNGV. Unmatched junction bases numbered 7, after V lost 5 bases and J lost 6 bases. CDR3 residues: CASSPAGTSGTEQYF. The CDR3 nucleotides read TGTGCCAGCAGCCCAGCCGGGACTAGCGGGACCGAGCAGTACTTC.

This clone was observed a handful of times. The gene calls are TRBV5-1 and TRBJ2-3, with 9 bases lining up with TRBD2. Germline-derived CDR1 and CDR2 are SGHRS and YFSETQ. V was pared by 4 bases and J by 5 bases, with 11 bases of the junction left unmatched. The CDR3 totals 16 residues. Here the CDR3 reads CASSPPAGGQGDTQYF. The CDR3 DNA reads as TGCGCCAGCAGCCCGCCCGCGGGGGGGCAGGGAGATACGCAGTATTTT.

Only one count was recorded for this clone. The chain is built from TRBV9 and TRBJ1-5; no clear D gene. This CDR3 region has 17 residues. V was clipped by 0 bases and J by 4 bases, with 17 bases between them. Germline V gene data show CDR1 as SGDLS and CDR2 as YYNGEE. The CDR3 region is CASSVGVRPGENQPQHF. The CDR3 nucleotides are TGTGCCAGCAGCGTAGGAGTGAGGCCGGGAGAGAATCAGCCCCAGCATTTT.

This rearrangement joins TRBV9 to TRBJ1-1; a possible D gene is TRBD1 (5 bases). V dropped 4 bases and J dropped 0 bases, with 7 bases sitting between them. Germline CDR1 reads SGDLS; CDR2 reads YYNGEE. The CDR3 extends over 13 amino acids. The CDR3 nucleotides are TGTGCCAGCAGCTTGGACATGAACACTGAAGCTTTCTTT. This translates into CASSLDMNTEAFF.

This clone has just a few counts. V and J are TRBV9 and TRBJ1-2, with 9 nucleotides matching TRBD1. Germline values: CDR1 SGDLS, CDR2 YYNGEE. There are 14 residues in the CDR3. V shed 2 bases, J shed 4 bases, and the junction held 3 bases outside the gene matches. The CDR3 DNA sequence: TGTGCCAGCAGCGTGACAGGGGGTAGCTATGGCTACACCTTC. This translates into CASSVTGGSYGYTF.

The chain joins TRBV6-5 to TRBJ1-6; TRBD1 matches 11 bases. V was clipped by 4 bases and J by 11 bases; unmatched bases: 4. Germline CDR1 reads MNHEY; CDR2 reads SVGAGI. This CDR3 spans 14 amino acids. The CDR3, as DNA: TGTGCCAGCAGTTCGGACAGGGGGCGAACACCCCTCCACTTT. Translating it yields CASSSDRGRTPLHF.

The genes are TRBV6-5 and TRBJ2-1; tentatively, D is TRBD2 (6 bases). The germline V gene encodes CDR1 MNHEY and CDR2 SVGAGI. This CDR3 has 12 amino acids. The V and J ends lost 0 bases and 9 bases respectively, with 6 bases between them. CDR3 bases: TGTGCCAGCAGTTACTCGGGGGGTGAGCAGTTCTTC. It specifies CASSYSGGEQFF.

This clone came up a few times. The chain employs TRBV20-1 and TRBJ2-3, with unresolved D. Germline lookup yields CDR1 DFQATT and CDR2 SNEGSKA (reference sequence). V dropped 6 bases and J dropped 4 bases, with 8 bases sitting between them. The CDR3 covers 11 residues. In DNA form, the CDR3 reads TGCAGTGCCCAAGCCCCAGATACGCAGTATTTT. It translates to CSAQAPDTQYF.

The CDR3 nucleotides are TGTGCCTCTCGGGGGGCATCGGTGTCCGTAGGCGGCTACACCTTC. Translated, it gives CASRGASVSVGGYTF. This sequence joins TRBV6-1 and TRBJ1-2; the D gene is possibly TRBD1 (6 bases). Germline V gene sequence: CDR1 MNHNS, CDR2 SASEGT. The CDR3 sequence is 15 residues long. The V gene lost 11 bases and the J gene lost 8 bases, with 27 bases spanning the gap.

This rearrangement joins TRBV30 to TRBJ1-1, with no clear D. Per germline, CDR1 GTSNPN and CDR2 SVGIG (reference sequence). V was pared by 3 bases and J by 0 bases, with 8 bases between. The CDR3 consists of 13 residues. The CDR3 loop is CAWSLVLNTEAFF. CDR3 nucleotides: TGTGCCTGGAGCCTAGTACTGAACACTGAAGCTTTCTTT.

The chain couples TRBV7-9 to TRBJ1-4; the D is unclear. Germline lookup yields CDR1 SEHNR and CDR2 FQNEAQ (reference sequence). The CDR3 extends over 14 amino acids. V was cut by 5 bases and J by 7 bases, with 14 bases left in between. CDR3 sequence (DNA): TGTGCCAGCAGCCCCCAAGTGGAGCGTGAAAAACTGTTTTTT. As protein: CASSPQVEREKLFF.

The chain carries TRBV11-2 and TRBJ1-1, with D possibly matching TRBD1 (5 bases). Germline CDR1 reads SGHAT; CDR2 reads FQNNGV. The CDR3 sequence is 13 residues long. Between the trimmed V and J ends, which lost 5 bases and 11 bases, there was a span of 18 bases. The CDR3 sequence: CASSPVGGGLAFF. The CDR3 nucleotides are TGTGCCAGCAGCCCGGTCGGGGGGGGATTGGCTTTCTTT.

This clone came up once. V and J are TRBV9 and TRBJ1-1; no firm D call. V lost 0 bases and J lost 4, with 7 bases in between. The CDR3 length is 13 residues. The V gene's germline CDR1 is SGDLS and CDR2 YYNGEE. CDR3 in amino acids: CASSVAPLTEAFF. For the CDR3, the DNA is TGTGCCAGCAGCGTAGCCCCCCTCACTGAAGCTTTCTTT. The full variable domain, with the rest looked up from reference TRBV9 and TRBJ1-1, is DSGVTQTPKHLITATGQRVTLRCSPRSGDLSVYWYQQSLDQGLQFLIQYYNGEERAKGNILERFSAQQFPDLHSELNLSSLELGDSALYFCASSVAPLTEAFFGQGTRLTVV.

The rearrangement links TRBV19 to TRBJ2-3; tentatively, D is TRBD2 (5 bases). The V gene lost 4 bases and the J gene lost 1 base, with 12 bases spanning the gap. The CDR3 covers 15 residues. The germline CDR1 and CDR2 sequences are LNHDA and SQIVND (reference sequence). The DNA for the CDR3 is TGTGCCAGTAGTACCGACTACGATCGCACAGATACGCAGTATTTT. It encodes CASSTDYDRTDTQYF.